These 24 T cell receptor beta chains came from one sample sequenced in a study of CD8 T cells in ankylosing spondylitis. Their antigens remain unidentified. General study results and limits: Seemingly characteristic of ankylosing spondylitis blood was a TCR beta motif consisting of roughly 8 highly homologous variants.

TCRdb ran MiXCR on the 5' RACE reads and lists one entry per CDR3 protein. The repertoire holds about 700,000 distinct CDR3 sequences, under 20% seen once, with under 20% in the top ten. Sequenced sample: blood, either unsorted or a sorted T cell fraction (not recorded which). These receptors all come from a male donor with ankylosing spondylitis.

This clonotype was recorded a few times. V is TRBV2 and J is TRBJ2-5, with 11 bases aligning to TRBD1. V trimming: 6 bases; J trimming: 5 bases; junction bases outside the gene matches: 2. The CDR3 has 13 amino acids. The V gene's germline CDR1 is SNHLY and CDR2 FYNNEI. CDR3 region: CASRGTGGETQYF. The CDR3 DNA reads TGTGCCAGCAGGGGGACAGGGGGGGAGACCCAGTACTTC. Complete variable domain (other parts from reference TRBV2 and TRBJ2-5): EPEVTQTPSHQVTQMGQEVILRCVPISNHLYFYWYRQILGQKVEFLVSFYNNEISEKSEIFDDQFSVERPDGSNFTLKIRSTKLEDSAMYFCASRGTGGETQYFGPGTRLLVL.

This clonotype was recorded a few times. The CDR3 bases are TGCAGCGTTGTTCTGGAAGAGACCCAGTACTTC. It encodes CSVVLEETQYF. This chain uses TRBV29-1 with TRBJ2-5; D is uncertain. The CDR3 runs 11 residues. Germline CDR1 SQVTM, CDR2 ANQGSEA. V was cut by 4 bases and J by 3 bases, with 6 bases left in between.

Many counts were recorded for this clonotype. V usage is TRBV7-8 and J usage is TRBJ2-1, with D possibly being TRBD1 (5 bases). Germline V gene sequence: CDR1 SGHVS, CDR2 FQNEAQ. CDR3 size: 15 residues. The ends were cut back, 1 base at V and 7 bases at J, with 14 bases in the middle. CDR3 bases: TGTGCCAGCAGCTTAGTTCGCGATTCAGGGAATGAGCAGTTCTTC. This sequence encodes CASSLVRDSGNEQFF. The whole variable domain, remainder taken from reference TRBV7-8 and TRBJ2-1, is GAGVSQSPRYKVAKRGQDVALRCDPISGHVSLFWYQQALGQGPEFLTYFQNEAQLDKSGLPSDRFFAERPEGSVSTLKIQRTQQEDSAVYLCASSLVRDSGNEQFFGPGTRLTVL.

The J gene is TRBJ2-1, the V gene TRBV5-4, with 7 bases lining up with TRBD2. Germline V gene sequence: CDR1 SGHNT, CDR2 YYREEE (reference sequence). The CDR3 runs 14 residues. J gave up 7 bases and V 9 bases, and 13 bases lay outside the gene matches. The CDR3, as DNA: TGTGCCACCAAACGCGGCGGGGGAGGGAATGAGCAGTTCTTC. Protein product: CATKRGGGGNEQFF.

This clonotype was counted between two and nine times. The V and J genes are TRBV20-1 and TRBJ1-1; no clear D. Germline CDR1 and CDR2: DFQATT and SNEGSKA (reference sequence). The CDR3 sequence is 12 residues long. Trimming removed 5 bases from V and 4 bases from J, with 11 bases in between. CDR3: CSAGRWGTEAFF. CDR3 in DNA: TGCAGTGCTGGGAGATGGGGCACTGAAGCTTTCTTT.

This clonotype was seen more than once but under ten times. The CDR3, as DNA: TGTGCCATCAGTGAGTTATCTCAGGGACGCACTGAAGCTTTCTTT. Protein: CAISELSQGRTEAFF. V gene TRBV10-3 combines with J gene TRBJ1-1; the D gene is possibly TRBD1 (5 bases). This CDR3 is 15 amino acids long. From germline, CDR1 is ENHRY and CDR2 SYGVKD. Trimming removed 1 base from V and 4 bases from J, with 13 bases in between.

This clonotype appeared a few times. The V call is TRBV5-1, the J call TRBJ1-1; a possible D gene is TRBD1 (6 bases). The CDR3 is 14 amino acids. Deletions cut 4 bases from V and 7 bases from J, with 17 bases between. Germline assignment: CDR1 SGHRS and CDR2 YFSETQ. The CDR3 region is CASSINSDRNEAFF. CDR3 DNA: TGCGCCAGCAGCATAAATTCGGACAGAAATGAAGCTTTCTTT.

This clonotype has more than one count but fewer than ten. The CDR3 region is CSAREKNTYNEQFF. The CDR3 DNA is TGCAGTGCTAGAGAGAAGAACACCTACAATGAGCAGTTCTTC. The chain carries TRBV20-1 and TRBJ2-1; D remains ambiguous. The germline V and J ends were trimmed by 0 bases and 2 bases, with 8 bases remaining between them. The CDR3 has 14 residues. The germline gives CDR1 DFQATT, CDR2 SNEGSKA (reference sequence).

This clonotype was counted a few times. The genes are TRBV10-3 and TRBJ2-7; 7 bases fit TRBD2. Per germline, CDR1 ENHRY and CDR2 SYGVKD. The CDR3 runs 13 residues. With 8 bases clipped from V and 0 bases from J, the junction kept 4 bases outside the gene matches. CDR3 region: CAIRSGDSYEQYF. The CDR3 nucleotides read TGTGCCATCCGGAGCGGGGACTCCTACGAGCAGTACTTC.

In this sample, this clonotype turned up a few times. This rearrangement joins TRBV6-1 to TRBJ2-7; a possible D gene is TRBD2 (6 bases). CDR3 length equals 11 residues. The V end was cut by 6 bases, the J end by 9 bases, with 12 bases between. Germline values: CDR1 MNHNS, CDR2 SASEGT. In DNA, the CDR3 is TGTGCCAGCAGAGGCGGGATCTCGCAGTACTTC. Amino acid sequence: CASRGGISQYF.

This clonotype came up a few times. The rearrangement joins TRBV5-1 to TRBJ2-1; 7 nucleotides match TRBD2. Trimming at V came to 1 base and at J to 6 bases, leaving 7 bases not matched to a gene. From germline, CDR1 is SGHRS and CDR2 YFSETQ. The CDR3 runs 15 residues. CDR3 amino acids: CASSLTGGGANEQFF. In DNA form, the CDR3 reads TGCGCCAGCAGCTTGACCGGGGGAGGGGCCAATGAGCAGTTCTTC.

Only a few counts were recorded for this clonotype. J is TRBJ2-2 and V is TRBV12-3 or TRBV12-4; D not resolved. Trimming took 6 bases from V and 7 from J, leaving 6 bases between them. This CDR3 comprises 11 residues. The CDR3 nucleotides are TGTGCCAGCAGCTTTATCGGGGAGCTGTTTTTT. Its protein is CASSFIGELFF.

This clonotype has only a few counts. The chain uses TRBV20-1 and TRBJ1-1; D unclear. In germline, CDR1 is DFQATT, CDR2 SNEGSKA (reference sequence). The CDR3 sequence is 14 residues long. V was cut by 3 bases and J by 2 bases, with 13 bases left in between. CDR3 DNA: TGCAGTGCTAGTTTTGGTTCAGCCAACACTGAAGCTTTCTTT. It yields the protein CSASFGSANTEAFF.

This chain connects TRBV7-9 to TRBJ1-5; D is undetermined. Trimming shortened V by 1 base and J by 7 bases, and 11 bases separated the two germline ends. The CDR3 has 14 residues. Germline V lookup: CDR1 SEHNR, CDR2 FQNEAQ (reference sequence). The CDR3 region has the DNA TGTGCCAGCAGCTTAGTTGGTTTGGGGCAGCCCCAGCATTTT. Amino acid sequence: CASSLVGLGQPQHF.

This clonotype was counted a few times. The V and J genes are TRBV20-1 and TRBJ2-3; 7 positions match TRBD2. This CDR3 has 13 amino acids. V trimming: 4 bases; J trimming: 4 bases; junction bases outside the gene matches: 5. Germline-derived CDR1 and CDR2 are DFQATT and SNEGSKA (reference sequence). The CDR3 sequence: CSAIAGVSDTQYF. Written as DNA, the CDR3 is TGCAGTGCTATCGCGGGAGTCTCAGATACGCAGTATTTT.

This chain uses TRBV7-2 with TRBJ2-1; 14 bases are shared with TRBD2. This CDR3 contains 15 residues. V lost 5 bases, J lost 8 bases, and 5 bases stayed unmatched. CDR1 is SGHTA, CDR2 FQGNSA, per germline. The CDR3 nucleotides read TGTGCCAGCAGCCGACTAGCGGGAGGGGTGTATGAGCAGTTCTTC. Translated: CASSRLAGGVYEQFF.

This rearrangement joins TRBV5-1 to TRBJ1-3; a weak D match, TRBD1 (5 bases). V was trimmed by 2 bases and J by 4 bases, leaving 7 bases between them. This CDR3 has 13 residues. Germline CDR1 reads SGHRS; CDR2 reads YFSETQ. CDR3 loop: CASSFGDGNTIYF. CDR3 nucleotides: TGCGCCAGCAGCTTCGGGGACGGAAACACCATATATTTT.

This chain uses TRBV4-1 with TRBJ2-2; D may be TRBD2 (5 bases). Trimming removed 1 base at V and 1 base at J, with 7 bases between. The CDR3 runs 15 residues. CDR1 and CDR2 (germline): MGHRA, YSYEKL. The CDR3: CASSQAGMNTGELFF. CDR3 DNA: TGCGCCAGCAGCCAAGCGGGGATGAACACCGGGGAGCTGTTTTTT.

This clonotype was counted a few times. The chain links TRBV4-1 to TRBJ2-1; 9 nucleotides align to TRBD1. There are 16 residues in the CDR3. The germline V gene has CDR1 MGHRA and CDR2 YSYEKL. Germline trimming cut 1 base from V and 0 bases from J; bases unmatched to any gene: 1. CDR3 DNA sequence: TGCGCCAGCAGCCAAGGGGACAGGGCCTCCTACAATGAGCAGTTCTTC. It is translated as CASSQGDRASYNEQFF.

This rearrangement joins TRBV9 to TRBJ2-1; D is ambiguous. The CDR3 spans 14 residues. Trimming left V 2 bases short and J 3 bases short, with 9 bases between. The germline V gene has CDR1 SGDLS and CDR2 YYNGEE. The CDR3 spells CASSVLPLYNEQFF. The CDR3 coding sequence is TGTGCCAGCAGCGTTCTACCACTCTACAATGAGCAGTTCTTC.

The V and J genes are TRBV10-3 and TRBJ2-1; 10 positions agree with TRBD2. CDR3 size: 13 residues. The ends lost 8 bases at V and 9 bases at J; junction bases unmatched: 7. Germline V CDR1 and CDR2: ENHRY, SYGVKD. The CDR3 DNA sequence: TGTGCCATCTGCGAGCGGGAGGGCCTTGAGCAGTTCTTC. It is translated as CAICEREGLEQFF.

The rearrangement joins TRBV28 to TRBJ2-7; D might be TRBD2 (5 bases). Germline lookup yields CDR1 MDHEN and CDR2 SYDVKM. V was shortened by 5 bases and J by 5 bases, with 16 bases between the two germline ends. CDR3 size: 14 residues. CDR3 DNA: TGTGCCAGCAGTCACCGAGGGAGTGGAAACGAGCAGTACTTC. Amino acid sequence: CASSHRGSGNEQYF.

This sequence joins TRBV28 and TRBJ1-3; D is ambiguous. CDR3 length: 14 residues. CDR1 MDHEN and CDR2 SYDVKM come from the germline V gene. The ends were cut back, 3 bases at V and 4 bases at J, with 10 bases in the middle. The CDR3 reads CASSFSNSGNTIYF. CDR3 DNA: TGTGCCAGCAGTTTTTCGAATTCGGGAAACACCATATATTTT.

This clonotype was counted ten times or more. The V call is TRBV5-1, the J call TRBJ1-6; possible D gene TRBD1, 5 bases. CDR3 length equals 14 residues. Trimming left V 0 bases short and J 7 bases short, with 8 bases between. Germline V gene sequence: CDR1 SGHRS, CDR2 YFSETQ. The CDR3 region is CASSLGQINSPLHF. In nucleotides, the CDR3 is TGCGCCAGCAGCTTGGGACAGATCAATTCACCCCTCCACTTT.